The TCR beta chain described here comes from a study of blood T cell repertoires in COVID-19. Study as a whole: Specimens from acute and convalescent COVID-19 originated in the United States, Italy and Spain. T cells, B-cell-depleted T cells, or PBMCs supplied cDNA or gDNA.

As processed by the authors: By means of reference gene primer amplification, nucleated cell counts were estimated. The repertoire was sequenced with immunoSEQ multiplex PCR; TCRdb's copy has only in-frame clones and lacks some. That table is the source of V, J and clone size, and D and trimming were worked out from the DNA. The sample carries about 190,000 clones, 79% recorded once. This CDR3 is 16 amino acids long. The ends lost 6 bases at V and 4 bases at J; junction bases unmatched: 9. Looked up from germline, CDR1 is MNHEY and CDR2 is SMNVEV (reference sequence). Material: peripheral blood. The sequence came from a man aged 55 to 70 with active or convalescent COVID-19. The gene calls are TRBV27 and TRBJ2-2, with 9 bases that match TRBD2. Written as DNA, the CDR3 is TGTGCCAGCAGCCGTTTAGCGGGAGCGGTCACCGGGGAGCTGTTTTTT. Translating it yields CASSRLAGAVTGELFF.